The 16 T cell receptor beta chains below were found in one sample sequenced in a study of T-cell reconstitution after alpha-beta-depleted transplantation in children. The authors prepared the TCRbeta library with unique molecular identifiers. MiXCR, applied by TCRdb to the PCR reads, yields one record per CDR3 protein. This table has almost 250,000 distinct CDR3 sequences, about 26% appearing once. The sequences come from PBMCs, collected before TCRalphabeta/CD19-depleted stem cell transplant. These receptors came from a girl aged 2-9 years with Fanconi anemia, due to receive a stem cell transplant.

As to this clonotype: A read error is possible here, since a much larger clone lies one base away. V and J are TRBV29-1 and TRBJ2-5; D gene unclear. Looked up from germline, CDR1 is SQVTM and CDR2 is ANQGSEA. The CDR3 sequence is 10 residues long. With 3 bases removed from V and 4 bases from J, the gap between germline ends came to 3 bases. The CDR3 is CSVEGETQYF. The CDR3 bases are TGCAGCGTTGAGGGAGAGACCCAGTACTTC.

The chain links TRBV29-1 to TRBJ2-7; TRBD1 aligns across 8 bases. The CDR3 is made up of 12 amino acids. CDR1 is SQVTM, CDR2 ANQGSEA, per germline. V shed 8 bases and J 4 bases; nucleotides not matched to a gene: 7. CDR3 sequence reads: CSTRTGRYEQYF. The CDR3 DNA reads TGCAGCACCAGGACAGGGAGGTACGAGCAGTACTTC.

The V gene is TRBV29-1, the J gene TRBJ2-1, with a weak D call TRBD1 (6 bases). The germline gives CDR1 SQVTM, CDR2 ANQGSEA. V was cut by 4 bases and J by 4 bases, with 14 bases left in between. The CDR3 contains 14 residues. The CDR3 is CSVADSEGYNEQFF. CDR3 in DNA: TGCAGCGTTGCGGACAGCGAGGGTTACAATGAGCAGTTCTTC.

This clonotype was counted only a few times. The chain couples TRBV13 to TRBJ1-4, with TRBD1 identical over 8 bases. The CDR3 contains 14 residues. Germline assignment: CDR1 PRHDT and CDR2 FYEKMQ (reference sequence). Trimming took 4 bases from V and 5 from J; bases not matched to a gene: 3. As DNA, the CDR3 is TGTGCCAGCAGCTCGGGACAGGAGAATGAAAAACTGTTTTTT. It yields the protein CASSSGQENEKLFF.

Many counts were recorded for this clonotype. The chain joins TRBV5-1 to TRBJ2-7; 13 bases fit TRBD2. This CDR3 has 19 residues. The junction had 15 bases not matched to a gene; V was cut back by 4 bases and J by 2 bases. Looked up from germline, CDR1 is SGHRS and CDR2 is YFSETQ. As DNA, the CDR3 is TGCGCCAGCAGCAGAGAACTAGCGGGAGGGCCTTTTCCCCCCTACGAGCAGTACTTC. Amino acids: CASSRELAGGPFPPYEQYF.

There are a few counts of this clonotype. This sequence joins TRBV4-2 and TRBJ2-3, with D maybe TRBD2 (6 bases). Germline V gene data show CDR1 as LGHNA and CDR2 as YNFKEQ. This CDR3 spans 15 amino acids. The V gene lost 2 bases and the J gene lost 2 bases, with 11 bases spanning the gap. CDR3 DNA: TGTGCCAGCAGCCAACCCCGGACTACCACAGATACGCAGTATTTT. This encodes CASSQPRTTTDTQYF.

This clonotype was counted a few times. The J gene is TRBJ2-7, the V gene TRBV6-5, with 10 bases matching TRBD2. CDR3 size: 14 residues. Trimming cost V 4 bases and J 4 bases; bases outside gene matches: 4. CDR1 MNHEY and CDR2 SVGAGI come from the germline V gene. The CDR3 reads CASSSAGGLYEQYF. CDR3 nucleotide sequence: TGTGCCAGCAGTTCAGCGGGGGGGCTTTACGAGCAGTACTTC.

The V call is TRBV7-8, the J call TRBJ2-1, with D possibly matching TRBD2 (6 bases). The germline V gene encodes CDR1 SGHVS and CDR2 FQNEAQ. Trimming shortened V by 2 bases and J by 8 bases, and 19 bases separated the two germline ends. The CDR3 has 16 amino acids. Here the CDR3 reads CASSLLGRETLYEQFF. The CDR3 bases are TGTGCCAGCAGCTTATTGGGGCGGGAAACTCTCTATGAGCAGTTCTTC.

CDR3 protein: CSSDGGINEQFF. In DNA, the CDR3 is TGCAGCTCGGACGGTGGAATTAATGAGCAGTTCTTC. V gene TRBV29-1 combines with J gene TRBJ2-1; D ambiguous. This CDR3 comprises 12 residues. V lost 8 bases, J lost 7 bases, and 15 bases lay in between. Germline CDR1 SQVTM, CDR2 ANQGSEA.

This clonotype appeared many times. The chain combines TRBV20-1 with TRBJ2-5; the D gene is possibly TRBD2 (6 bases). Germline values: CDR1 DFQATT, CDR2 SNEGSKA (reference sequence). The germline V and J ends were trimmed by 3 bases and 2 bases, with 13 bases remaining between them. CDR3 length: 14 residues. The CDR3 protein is CSARDGGVQETQYF. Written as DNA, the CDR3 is TGCAGTGCTAGGGACGGGGGAGTTCAAGAGACCCAGTACTTC.

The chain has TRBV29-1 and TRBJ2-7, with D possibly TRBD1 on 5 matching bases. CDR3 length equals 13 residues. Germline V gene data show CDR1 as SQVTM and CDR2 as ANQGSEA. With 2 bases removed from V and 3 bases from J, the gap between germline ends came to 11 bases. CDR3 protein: CSVEYGQGYEQYF. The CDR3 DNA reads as TGCAGCGTTGAATATGGGCAGGGCTACGAGCAGTACTTC.

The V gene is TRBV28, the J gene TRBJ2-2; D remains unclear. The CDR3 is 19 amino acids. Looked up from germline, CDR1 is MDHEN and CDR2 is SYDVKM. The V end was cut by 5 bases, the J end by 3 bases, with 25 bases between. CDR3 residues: CASSPPVSVRRVDTGELFF. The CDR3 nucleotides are TGTGCCAGCAGTCCCCCTGTTTCGGTGCGCAGAGTAGACACCGGGGAGCTGTTTTTT.

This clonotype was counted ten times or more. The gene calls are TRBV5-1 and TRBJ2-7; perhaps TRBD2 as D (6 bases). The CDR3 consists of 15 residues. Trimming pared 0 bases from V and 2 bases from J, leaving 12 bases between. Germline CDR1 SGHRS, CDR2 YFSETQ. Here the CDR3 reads CASSLGAGTPYEQYF. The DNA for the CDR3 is TGCGCCAGCAGCTTGGGGGCGGGGACCCCCTACGAGCAGTACTTC.

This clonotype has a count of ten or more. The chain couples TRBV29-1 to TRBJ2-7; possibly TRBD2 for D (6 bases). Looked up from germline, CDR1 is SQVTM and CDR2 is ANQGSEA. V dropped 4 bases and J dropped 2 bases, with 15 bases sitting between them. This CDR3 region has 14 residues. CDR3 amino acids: CSVALGAGPYEQYF. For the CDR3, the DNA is TGCAGCGTTGCCCTTGGAGCGGGCCCCTACGAGCAGTACTTC.

The CDR3 reads CASSSQREGPYNEQFF. In nucleotides, the CDR3 is TGTGCCAGCAGCTCACAGCGGGAGGGCCCCTACAATGAGCAGTTCTTC. This chain links TRBV7-9 with TRBJ2-1; 10 nucleotides align to TRBD2. This CDR3 has 16 amino acids. The V and J ends lost 4 bases and 2 bases, in that order; junction bases with no gene match: 5. Germline loops: CDR1 SEHNR, CDR2 FQNEAQ (reference sequence).

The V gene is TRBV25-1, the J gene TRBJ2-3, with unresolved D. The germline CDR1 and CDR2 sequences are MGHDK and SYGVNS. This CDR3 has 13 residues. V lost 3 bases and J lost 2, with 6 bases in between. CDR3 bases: TGTGCCAGCAGTGACAGGAACACAGATACGCAGTATTTT. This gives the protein CASSDRNTDTQYF.